This T cell receptor beta chain was sequenced in a study of T cells in Graves' hyperthyroidism and ophthalmopathy. The CDR3 has 16 amino acids. With V trimmed by 5 bases and J by 5 bases, 12 bases remained unmatched. Germline CDR1 reads MNHNS; CDR2 reads SASEGT. This clonotype was detected a few times. Amplified TCR beta CDR3 regions derived from RNA transcripts. The HTBI primer set was used in a first-round RT-PCR of the TCR CDR3. TCRdb ran MiXCR on the multiplex PCR reads and lists one entry per CDR3 protein. The sample shows about 620,000 distinct CDR3 sequences, around 16% of them seen only once. The rearrangement joins TRBV6-1 to TRBJ1-5; TRBD1 agrees at 7 bases. The source material was blood. This TCR was recovered from a young woman with Graves' hyperthyroidism. CDR3: CASSSPDRERYQPQHF. The DNA of the CDR3 is TGTGCCAGCAGTTCCCCAGACAGGGAACGGTATCAGCCCCAGCATTTT.